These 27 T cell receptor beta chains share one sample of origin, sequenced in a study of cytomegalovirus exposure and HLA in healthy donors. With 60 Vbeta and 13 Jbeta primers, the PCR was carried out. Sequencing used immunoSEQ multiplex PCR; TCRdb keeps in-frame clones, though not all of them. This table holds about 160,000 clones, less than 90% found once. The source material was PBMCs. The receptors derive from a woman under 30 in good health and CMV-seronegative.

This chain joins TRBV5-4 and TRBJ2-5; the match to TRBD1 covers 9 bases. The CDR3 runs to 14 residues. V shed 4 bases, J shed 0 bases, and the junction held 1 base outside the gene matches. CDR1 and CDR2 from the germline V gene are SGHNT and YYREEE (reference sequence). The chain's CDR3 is CASSRQGDQETQYF. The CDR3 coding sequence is TGTGCCAGCAGCCGACAGGGGGACCAAGAGACCCAGTACTTC.

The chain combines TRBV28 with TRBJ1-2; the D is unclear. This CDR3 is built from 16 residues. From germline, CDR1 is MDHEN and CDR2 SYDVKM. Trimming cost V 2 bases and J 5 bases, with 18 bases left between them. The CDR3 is CASSLRVGGPLYGYTF. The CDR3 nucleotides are TGTGCCAGCAGTTTACGAGTAGGAGGGCCTTTATATGGCTACACCTTC.

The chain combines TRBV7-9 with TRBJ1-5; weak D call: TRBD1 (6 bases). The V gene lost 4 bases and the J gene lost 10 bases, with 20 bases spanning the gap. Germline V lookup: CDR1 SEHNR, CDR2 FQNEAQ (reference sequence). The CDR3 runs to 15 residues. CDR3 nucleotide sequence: TGTGCCAGCAGCTACACCGCCGGGACATCCGCACCCCAGCATTTT. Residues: CASSYTAGTSAPQHF.

The CDR3 is CASSFRVNTEAFF. CDR3 sequence (DNA): TGTGCCAGCAGTTTTCGGGTGAACACTGAAGCTTTCTTT. The chain uses TRBV28 and TRBJ1-1; no clear D. The germline gives CDR1 MDHEN, CDR2 SYDVKM. Trimming pared 3 bases from V and 0 bases from J, leaving 5 bases between. The CDR3 consists of 13 residues.

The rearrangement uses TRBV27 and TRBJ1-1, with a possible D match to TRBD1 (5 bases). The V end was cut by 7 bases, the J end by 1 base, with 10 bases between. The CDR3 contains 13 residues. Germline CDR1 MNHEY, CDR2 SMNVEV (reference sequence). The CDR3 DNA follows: TGTGCCAGCACTCCTAGGGGGAACACTGAAGCTTTCTTT. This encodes CASTPRGNTEAFF.

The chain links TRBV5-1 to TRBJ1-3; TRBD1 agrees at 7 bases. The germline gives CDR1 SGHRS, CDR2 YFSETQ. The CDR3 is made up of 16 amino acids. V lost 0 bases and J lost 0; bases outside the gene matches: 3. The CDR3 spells CASSLGRTGSGNTIYF. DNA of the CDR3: TGCGCCAGCAGCTTGGGTAGGACAGGCTCTGGAAACACCATATATTTT.

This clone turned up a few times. The CDR3 DNA is TGTGCCAGCAGTGGATCGACAGGGTGGGCTTTCTTT. Protein sequence: CASSGSTGWAFF. V is TRBV28 and J is TRBJ1-1, with 7 nucleotides matching TRBD1. V shed 5 bases, J shed 11 bases, and the junction held 8 bases outside the gene matches. From germline, CDR1 is MDHEN and CDR2 SYDVKM. The CDR3 consists of 12 residues.

CDR3 loop: CASSLPGSETQYF. The CDR3 DNA reads as TGCGCCAGCAGCTTGCCCGGGTCCGAGACCCAGTACTTC. The rearrangement uses TRBV5-1 and TRBJ2-5; unclear D gene. In germline, CDR1 is SGHRS, CDR2 YFSETQ. The V gene lost 1 base and the J gene lost 5 bases, with 9 bases spanning the gap. The CDR3 is 13 residues long.

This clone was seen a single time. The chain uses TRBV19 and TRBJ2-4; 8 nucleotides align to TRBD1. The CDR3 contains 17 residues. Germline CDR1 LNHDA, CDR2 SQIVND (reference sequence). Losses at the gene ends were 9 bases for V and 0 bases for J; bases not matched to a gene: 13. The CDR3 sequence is CASPGQVAPLAKNIQYF. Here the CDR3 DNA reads TGTGCCAGCCCGGGACAGGTCGCACCACTAGCCAAAAACATTCAGTACTTC.

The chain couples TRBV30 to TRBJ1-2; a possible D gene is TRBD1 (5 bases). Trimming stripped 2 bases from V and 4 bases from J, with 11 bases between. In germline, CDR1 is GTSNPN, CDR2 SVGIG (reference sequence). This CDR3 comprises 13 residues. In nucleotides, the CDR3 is TGTGCCTGGAGTTGGAGGGGAGCCTATGGCTACACCTTC. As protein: CAWSWRGAYGYTF. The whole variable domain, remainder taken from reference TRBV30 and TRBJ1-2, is SQTIHQWPATLVQPVGSPLSLECTVEGTSNPNLYWYRQAAGRGLQLLFYSVGIGQISSEVPQNLSASRPQDRQFILSSKKLLLSDSGFYLCAWSWRGAYGYTFGSGTRLTVV.

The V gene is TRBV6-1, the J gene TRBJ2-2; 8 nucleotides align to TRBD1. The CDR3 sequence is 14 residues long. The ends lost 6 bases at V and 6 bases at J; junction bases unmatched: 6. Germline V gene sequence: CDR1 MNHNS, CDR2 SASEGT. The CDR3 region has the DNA TGTGCCAGCAGCGAGGGACAGGTCGCCGGGGAGCTGTTTTTT. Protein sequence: CASSEGQVAGELFF.

CDR3 in amino acids: CASSQDLWRGRDTQYF. The CDR3 DNA follows: TGTGCCAGCAGCCAAGACCTTTGGCGGGGCCGAGATACGCAGTATTTT. The chain uses TRBV14 and TRBJ2-3, with D perhaps matching TRBD2 (6 bases). CDR3 length: 16 amino acids. Germline values: CDR1 SGHDN, CDR2 FVKESK. The ends were cut back, 0 bases at V and 5 bases at J, with 15 bases in the middle.

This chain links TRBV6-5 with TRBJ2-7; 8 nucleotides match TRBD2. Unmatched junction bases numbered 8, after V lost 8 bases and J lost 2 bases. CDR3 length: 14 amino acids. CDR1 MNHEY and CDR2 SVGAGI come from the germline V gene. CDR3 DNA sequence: TGTGCCAGCGGGGGACTAGACGCCACCTACGAGCAGTACTTC. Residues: CASGGLDATYEQYF.

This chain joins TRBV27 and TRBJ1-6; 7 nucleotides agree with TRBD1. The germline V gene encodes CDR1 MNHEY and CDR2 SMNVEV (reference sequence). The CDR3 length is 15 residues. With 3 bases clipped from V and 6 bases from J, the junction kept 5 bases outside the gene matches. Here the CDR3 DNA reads TGTGCCAGCAGTTTTAAGGGGGCTCCTAATTCACCCCTCCACTTT. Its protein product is CASSFKGAPNSPLHF.

The CDR3 DNA is TGTGCCAGCATGAGGGTCGATGAGCAGTTCTTC. Protein product: CASMRVDEQFF. V gene TRBV28 combines with J gene TRBJ2-1, with D perhaps matching TRBD2 (5 bases). The germline gives CDR1 MDHEN, CDR2 SYDVKM. Between the trimmed V and J ends, which lost 7 bases and 8 bases, there was a span of 9 bases. The CDR3 runs to 11 residues. The variable domain in full, with the rest retrieved from reference TRBV28 and TRBJ2-1, is DVKVTQSSRYLVKRTGEKVFLECVQDMDHENMFWYRQDPGLGLRLIYFSYDVKMKEKGDIPEGYSVSREKKERFSLILESASTNQTSMYLCASMRVDEQFFGPGTRLTVL.

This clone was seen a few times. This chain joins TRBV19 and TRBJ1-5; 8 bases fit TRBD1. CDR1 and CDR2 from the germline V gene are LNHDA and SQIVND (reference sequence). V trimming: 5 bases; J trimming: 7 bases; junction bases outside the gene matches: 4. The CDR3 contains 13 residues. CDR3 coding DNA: TGTGCCAGTAGTCCACAGGGGGTACAGCCCCAGCATTTT. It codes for CASSPQGVQPQHF.

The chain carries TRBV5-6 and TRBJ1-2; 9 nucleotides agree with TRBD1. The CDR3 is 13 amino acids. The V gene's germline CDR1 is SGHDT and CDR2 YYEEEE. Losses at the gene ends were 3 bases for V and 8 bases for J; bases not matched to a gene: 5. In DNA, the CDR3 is TGTGCCAGCAGCTCAAAGACAGGGGGAGGCTACACCTTC. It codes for CASSSKTGGGYTF.

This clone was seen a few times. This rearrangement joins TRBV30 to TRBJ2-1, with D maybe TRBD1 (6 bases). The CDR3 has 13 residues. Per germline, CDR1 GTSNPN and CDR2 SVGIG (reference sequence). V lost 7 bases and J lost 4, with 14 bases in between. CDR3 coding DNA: TGTGCCTACAACAGGGACCTTTACAATGAGCAGTTCTTC. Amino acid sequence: CAYNRDLYNEQFF.

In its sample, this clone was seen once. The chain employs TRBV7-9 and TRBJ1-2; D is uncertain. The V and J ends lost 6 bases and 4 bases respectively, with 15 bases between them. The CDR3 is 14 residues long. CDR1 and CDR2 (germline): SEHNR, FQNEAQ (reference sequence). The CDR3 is CASSPGGPGYGYTF. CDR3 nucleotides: TGTGCCAGCAGTCCAGGAGGGCCAGGCTATGGCTACACCTTC.

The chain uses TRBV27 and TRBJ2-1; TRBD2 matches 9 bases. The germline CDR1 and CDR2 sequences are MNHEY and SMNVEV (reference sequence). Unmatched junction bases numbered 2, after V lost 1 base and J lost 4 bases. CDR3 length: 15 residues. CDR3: CASSLLGLAYNEQFF. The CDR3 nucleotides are TGTGCCAGCAGTTTATTGGGACTAGCTTACAATGAGCAGTTCTTC.

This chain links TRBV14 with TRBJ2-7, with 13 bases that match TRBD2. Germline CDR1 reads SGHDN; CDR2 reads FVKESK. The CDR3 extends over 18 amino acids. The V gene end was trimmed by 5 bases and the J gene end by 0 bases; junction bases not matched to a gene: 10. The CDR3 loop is CASSYRTSGGLSSYEQYF. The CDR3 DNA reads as TGTGCCAGCAGCTACCGGACTAGCGGGGGCCTAAGCTCCTACGAGCAGTACTTC.

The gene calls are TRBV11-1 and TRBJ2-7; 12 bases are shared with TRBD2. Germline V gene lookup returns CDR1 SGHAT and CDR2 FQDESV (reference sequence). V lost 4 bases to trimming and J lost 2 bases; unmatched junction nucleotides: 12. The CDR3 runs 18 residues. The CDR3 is CASSYGLAGSPSPYEQYF. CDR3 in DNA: TGTGCCAGCAGCTACGGACTAGCGGGATCTCCTTCGCCCTACGAGCAGTACTTC.

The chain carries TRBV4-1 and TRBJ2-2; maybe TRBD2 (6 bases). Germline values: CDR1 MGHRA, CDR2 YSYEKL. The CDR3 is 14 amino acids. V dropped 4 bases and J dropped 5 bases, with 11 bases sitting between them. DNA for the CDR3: TGCGCCAGCAGCCGCTCGGGGGTAACCGGGGAGCTGTTTTTT. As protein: CASSRSGVTGELFF.

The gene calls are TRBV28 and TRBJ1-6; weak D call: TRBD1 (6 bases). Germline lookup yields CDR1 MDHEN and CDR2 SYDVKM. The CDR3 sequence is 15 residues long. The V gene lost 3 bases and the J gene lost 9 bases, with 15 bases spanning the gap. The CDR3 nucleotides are TGTGCCAGCAGTTTCCTCCAGGGGCTAGGTTCACCCCTCCACTTT. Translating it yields CASSFLQGLGSPLHF. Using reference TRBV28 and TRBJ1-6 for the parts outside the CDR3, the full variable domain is DVKVTQSSRYLVKRTGEKVFLECVQDMDHENMFWYRQDPGLGLRLIYFSYDVKMKEKGDIPEGYSVSREKKERFSLILESASTNQTSMYLCASSFLQGLGSPLHFGNGTRLTVT.

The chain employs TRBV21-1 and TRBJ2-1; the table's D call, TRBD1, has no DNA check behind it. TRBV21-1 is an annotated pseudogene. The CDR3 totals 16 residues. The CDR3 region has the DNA TGTGCCAGCAGCGGCCACAGGGATACGACCTACAATGAGCAGTTCTTC. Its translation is CASSGHRDTTYNEQFF.

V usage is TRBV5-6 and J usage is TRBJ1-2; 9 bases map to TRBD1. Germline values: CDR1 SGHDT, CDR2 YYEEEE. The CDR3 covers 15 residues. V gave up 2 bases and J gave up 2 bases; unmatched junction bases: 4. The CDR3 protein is CASSLAGTGNYGYTF. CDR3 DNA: TGTGCCAGCAGCTTAGCCGGGACAGGGAACTATGGCTACACCTTC.

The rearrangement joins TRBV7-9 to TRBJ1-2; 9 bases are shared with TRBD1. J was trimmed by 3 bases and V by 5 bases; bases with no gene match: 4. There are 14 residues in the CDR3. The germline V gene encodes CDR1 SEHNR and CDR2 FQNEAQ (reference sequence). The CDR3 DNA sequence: TGTGCCAGCAGCACGACAGGGGGAGACTATGGCTACACCTTC. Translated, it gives CASSTTGGDYGYTF.